This TCR beta chain was found in a study of T cell responses to AZD1222 COVID-19 vaccine. The study, taken as a whole, reports: Increases in Spike-specific TCR breadth and depth were seen after two AZD1222 doses. Regions 160-218 and 743-854 dominated among vaccine-associated CD4 TCRs spanning spike.

To note about this clone: Its antigen remains unidentified. Other nucleotide sequences in the sample specify the same CDR3.

Profiling relied on immunoSEQ multiplex PCR, and the TCRdb table lists in-frame clones only, not all of them. The sample lists more than 150,000 clones, roughly 92% occurring once. The receptor comes from an adult in good health. The sequences come from peripheral blood, collected on day 0 of AZD1222 vaccination.

The CDR3 reads CASSLRGSNQPQHF. As DNA, the CDR3 is TGTGCCAGCAGTTTAAGGGGTAGCAATCAGCCCCAGCATTTT. The genes are TRBV27 and TRBJ1-5; possible D gene TRBD1, 5 bases. V lost 2 bases, J lost 0 bases, and 5 bases lay in between. The CDR3 sequence is 14 residues long. CDR1 MNHEY and CDR2 SMNVEV come from the germline V gene (reference sequence).